One and the same sample provided the 20 T cell receptor beta chains below, sequenced in a study of T cells after yellow fever vaccination. In TCRdb, the 5' RACE reads were re-called with MiXCR into one record per CDR3 protein. The repertoire holds 500,000 to 650,000 distinct CDR3 sequences, with roughly an eighth as singletons. The sequenced sample was PBMCs, obtained on the day of the yellow fever booster vaccination. All receptors come from a man aged 30 to 45 who received the YFV17D yellow fever vaccine.

This clonotype showed up just a few times. This chain joins TRBV7-6 and TRBJ2-3; D ambiguous. This CDR3 has 12 amino acids. Trimming pared 4 bases from V and 5 bases from J, leaving 7 bases between. The germline CDR1 and CDR2 sequences are SGHVS and FNYEAQ. Here the CDR3 reads CASSYVVDTQYF. CDR3 nucleotide sequence: TGTGCCAGCAGCTATGTGGTAGATACGCAGTATTTT.

This clonotype was detected only a few times. V is TRBV9 and J is TRBJ1-2; no reliable D call. The V gene lost 0 bases and the J gene lost 3 bases, with 12 bases spanning the gap. This CDR3 spans 15 amino acids. Germline V gene lookup returns CDR1 SGDLS and CDR2 YYNGEE. CDR3 sequence reads: CASSVGTAKDYGYTF. CDR3 in DNA: TGTGCCAGCAGCGTAGGGACCGCTAAAGACTATGGCTACACCTTC. Drawing the rest from reference TRBV9 and TRBJ1-2, the complete variable domain is DSGVTQTPKHLITATGQRVTLRCSPRSGDLSVYWYQQSLDQGLQFLIQYYNGEERAKGNILERFSAQQFPDLHSELNLSSLELGDSALYFCASSVGTAKDYGYTFGSGTRLTVV.

The rearrangement links TRBV5-1 to TRBJ2-2; TRBD2 matches 8 bases. Germline-derived CDR1 and CDR2 are SGHRS and YFSETQ. The CDR3 runs 15 residues. J lost 4 bases, V lost 4 bases, and 6 bases had no gene match. The CDR3, as DNA: TGCGCCAGCAGCGAGGGGGGACTAGGCACCGGGGAGCTGTTTTTT. It is translated as CASSEGGLGTGELFF.

This clonotype was seen a few times. J is TRBJ1-2 and V is TRBV18; perhaps TRBD1 as D (6 bases). Trimming took off 0 bases at V and 10 bases at J, with 18 bases between the two ends. Germline CDR1 is KGHSH and CDR2 is LQKENI. The CDR3 length is 15 residues. The CDR3 loop reads CASSPPGLGQGNYTF. CDR3 nucleotide sequence: TGTGCCAGCTCACCACCAGGTTTAGGGCAGGGGAACTACACCTTC.

V is TRBV7-2 and J is TRBJ1-4; perhaps TRBD1 as D (5 bases). Looked up from germline, CDR1 is SGHTA and CDR2 is FQGNSA. V gave up 4 bases and J gave up 5 bases, with 11 bases separating them. The CDR3 covers 14 residues. CDR3 residues: CASSYQRGNEKLFF. In DNA form, the CDR3 reads TGTGCCAGCAGCTATCAAAGGGGAAATGAAAAACTGTTTTTT. Combining the CDR3 with reference TRBV7-2 and TRBJ1-4 gives the whole variable domain GAGVSQSPSNKVTEKGKDVELRCDPISGHTALYWYRQSLGQGLEFLIYFQGNSAPDKSGLPSDRFSAERTGGSVSTLTIQRTQQEDSAVYLCASSYQRGNEKLFFGSGTQLSVL.

The table lists this clonotype with many counts. At one of its ends the junction is not consistent with the germline gene, which may arise from a read error. The chain recombines TRBV5-1 with TRBJ2-7; 11 bases map to TRBD2. In germline, CDR1 is SGHRS, CDR2 YFSETQ. This CDR3 is 15 amino acids long. CDR3: CASSLGTSGSYEQYF. The CDR3 region has the DNA TGTGCCAGCAGCCTTGGGACTAGCGGATCCTACGAGCAGTACTTC. Full variable domain (remainder filled in from reference TRBV5-1 and TRBJ2-7): KAGVTQTPRYLIKTRGQQVTLSCSPISGHRSVSWYQQTPGQGLQFLFEYFSETQRNKGNFPGRFSGRQFSNSRSEMNVSTLELGDSALYLCASSLGTSGSYEQYFGPGTRLTVT.

This clonotype was detected only a few times. J is TRBJ2-5 and V is TRBV5-4; the D call may be TRBD1 or TRBD2 (6 bases each). Trimming cost V 6 bases and J 4 bases, with 16 bases left between them. This CDR3 comprises 14 residues. Germline CDR1 reads SGHNT; CDR2 reads YYREEE (reference sequence). CDR3 DNA: TGTGCCAGCAACCCTCCGGGGGCTGGAGAGACCCAGTACTTC. Protein sequence: CASNPPGAGETQYF.

Only a few counts were recorded for this clonotype. The V and J genes are TRBV25-1 and TRBJ2-3; 10 bases map to TRBD2. This CDR3 has 17 residues. CDR1 MGHDK and CDR2 SYGVNS come from the germline V gene. J was trimmed by 4 bases and V by 2 bases; bases with no gene match: 9. The CDR3 bases are TGTGCCAGCAGTGAACACAGCGGGAGGGGGGCTGCAGATACGCAGTATTTT. Its protein is CASSEHSGRGAADTQYF.

This clonotype was seen more than once but under ten times. The rearrangement links TRBV11-3 to TRBJ2-1; 8 nucleotides align to TRBD2. Germline V CDR1 and CDR2: SGHNT, YENEEA. J was trimmed by 6 bases and V by 4 bases; bases with no gene match: 2. CDR3 length equals 13 residues. The CDR3 sequence: CASSSGTSNEQFF. CDR3 coding DNA: TGTGCCAGCAGCTCCGGGACTAGCAATGAGCAGTTCTTC.

The J gene is TRBJ2-7, the V gene TRBV12-3 or TRBV12-4; no clear D. The CDR3 runs to 14 residues. V gave up 2 bases and J gave up 0 bases, with 8 bases separating them. The CDR3 spells CASSLKGISYEQYF. The CDR3 DNA sequence: TGTGCCAGCAGTTTAAAGGGAATCTCCTACGAGCAGTACTTC.

There are a few counts of this clonotype. This chain connects TRBV7-2 to TRBJ1-6; a weak D match, TRBD1 (5 bases). V lost 2 bases and J lost 8, with 10 bases in between. CDR3 length equals 14 residues. Germline V gives CDR1 SGHTA, CDR2 FQGNSA. DNA of the CDR3: TGTGCCAGCAGCTTAACACTCAGGGATTCACCCCTCCACTTT. Translated, it gives CASSLTLRDSPLHF.

V and J are TRBV4-3 and TRBJ1-4; TRBD1 matches 9 bases. The CDR3 loop spans 16 amino acids. Per germline, CDR1 LGHNA and CDR2 YSLEER. Trimming took 0 bases from V and 11 from J; bases not matched to a gene: 10. CDR3 DNA sequence: TGCGCCAGCAGCCAAGACCGGACAGGGGCGGATCGGAAACTGTTTTTT. It specifies CASSQDRTGADRKLFF.

This clonotype was picked up many times. This chain links TRBV19 with TRBJ1-1; no reliable D call. Trimming pared 7 bases from V and 5 bases from J, leaving 8 bases between. Germline-derived CDR1 and CDR2 are LNHDA and SQIVND (reference sequence). The CDR3 extends over 11 amino acids. The CDR3 nucleotides are TGTGCCAGTAAAGGTGGGACTGAAGCTTTCTTT. Translated, it gives CASKGGTEAFF.

This clonotype was seen only a few times. The rearrangement joins TRBV6-2 or TRBV6-3 to TRBJ2-1, with unresolved D. The CDR3 has 16 residues. Germline CDR1 reads MNHEY; CDR2 reads SVGEGT. Trimming took 2 bases from V and 0 from J, leaving 11 bases between them. The CDR3 DNA follows: TGTGCCAGCAGTTACCGCCAATGGAGCTCCTACAATGAGCAGTTCTTC. It specifies CASSYRQWSSYNEQFF.

The chain employs TRBV19 and TRBJ2-2; TRBD2 aligns across 7 bases. This CDR3 spans 14 amino acids. CDR1 is LNHDA and CDR2 is SQIVND in the germline V gene (reference sequence). Trimming removed 5 bases from V and 8 bases from J; junction bases left unmatched: 8. The CDR3 bases are TGTGCCAGTAGTCCAACGGGGGGAGCTGGGGAGCTGTTTTTT. Protein product: CASSPTGGAGELFF.

This clonotype was observed a handful of times. The rearrangement links TRBV4-3 to TRBJ2-7; D remains unclear. V gave up 3 bases and J gave up 3 bases, with 9 bases separating them. The CDR3 is made up of 13 amino acids. Germline loops: CDR1 LGHNA, CDR2 YSLEER. In DNA form, the CDR3 reads TGCGCCAGCAGCCAGACTGAAGGCTACGAGCAGTACTTC. Residues: CASSQTEGYEQYF.

The chain is built from TRBV20-1 and TRBJ2-5; 15 bases agree with TRBD2. The CDR3 runs 16 residues. The germline gives CDR1 DFQATT, CDR2 SNEGSKA (reference sequence). Trimming removed 5 bases from V and 4 bases from J; junction bases left unmatched: 8. The CDR3 spells CSAGGGGLAGGETQYF. The CDR3 DNA reads TGCAGTGCTGGAGGTGGGGGACTAGCGGGAGGAGAGACCCAGTACTTC.

This clonotype was counted many times. This chain joins TRBV10-1 and TRBJ2-3, with 10 nucleotides matching TRBD1. The V gene's germline CDR1 is WNHNN and CDR2 SYGVQD (reference sequence). Unmatched junction bases numbered 4, after V lost 6 bases and J lost 4 bases. There are 14 residues in the CDR3. CDR3 in DNA: TGCGCCAGCAGGAGTGGACAGGGGGCAGATACGCAGTATTTT. Residues: CASRSGQGADTQYF.

The chain recombines TRBV29-1 with TRBJ2-1, with D uncertain. V lost 7 bases, J lost 3 bases, and 19 bases lay in between. Germline loops: CDR1 SQVTM, CDR2 ANQGSEA. This CDR3 region has 15 residues. CDR3 nucleotides: TGCAGCGCCCCCTTAGGAGATGTGGGCTACAATGAGCAGTTCTTC. Translating it yields CSAPLGDVGYNEQFF.

A few counts support this clonotype. V is TRBV20-1 and J is TRBJ2-2; 9 nucleotides align to TRBD2. This CDR3 contains 15 residues. Germline V gene data show CDR1 as DFQATT and CDR2 as SNEGSKA (reference sequence). V shed 1 base, J shed 7 bases, and the junction held 7 bases outside the gene matches. The CDR3 reads CSARVGGRAVGELFF. Written as DNA, the CDR3 is TGCAGTGCTAGAGTCGGCGGGAGGGCCGTCGGGGAGCTGTTTTTT.